The 13 T cell receptor beta chains given below trace back to one sample, sequenced in a study of blood T cell repertoires in COVID-19. Sequenced by immunoSEQ multiplex PCR; TCRdb stores in-frame clones only, minus some. This table holds 8,500 or so clones, roughly 80% found once. The sample comprised peripheral blood. All receptors come from a man aged 65-85 years with active COVID-19.

The gene calls are TRBV18 and TRBJ2-7; 8 bases map to TRBD1. With 6 bases clipped from V and 5 bases from J, the junction kept 9 bases outside the gene matches. Germline V gene data show CDR1 as KGHSH and CDR2 as LQKENI. The CDR3 is made up of 14 amino acids. CDR3 sequence (DNA): TGTGCCAGCTCCCCCTCAGGGGGCTGGGACGAGCAGTACTTC. Its protein is CASSPSGGWDEQYF. Full variable domain (missing parts from reference TRBV18 and TRBJ2-7): NAGVMQNPRHLVRRRGQEARLRCSPMKGHSHVYWYRQLPEEGLKFMVYLQKENIIDESGMPKERFSAEFPKEGPSILRIQQVVRGDSAAYFCASSPSGGWDEQYFGPGTRLTVT.

The V gene is TRBV28, the J gene TRBJ1-4; perhaps TRBD1 as D (5 bases). The germline V gene encodes CDR1 MDHEN and CDR2 SYDVKM. Trimming left V 6 bases short and J 1 base short, with 15 bases between. The CDR3 is made up of 16 amino acids. CDR3 loop: CASSFSGAVTNEKLFF. As DNA, the CDR3 is TGTGCCAGCAGCTTCAGCGGGGCGGTAACTAATGAAAAACTGTTTTTT.

The rearrangement joins TRBV27 to TRBJ2-4; no definite D call. The ends were cut back, 8 bases at V and 5 bases at J, with 16 bases in the middle. Germline V CDR1 and CDR2: MNHEY, SMNVEV (reference sequence). The CDR3 runs 14 residues. Here the CDR3 reads CASGKRDRENIQYF. The CDR3 coding sequence is TGTGCCAGCGGAAAGCGTGACCGGGAAAACATTCAGTACTTC.

The rearrangement uses TRBV6-1 and TRBJ2-1, with TRBD2 matching 9 bases. The V gene's germline CDR1 is MNHNS and CDR2 SASEGT. CDR3 length: 18 amino acids. The junction had 20 bases not matched to a gene; V was cut back by 2 bases and J by 12 bases. CDR3 sequence reads: CASSEWGSPSGIPTAQFF. The CDR3 bases are TGTGCCAGCAGTGAATGGGGTAGTCCTAGCGGGATCCCAACGGCGCAGTTCTTC.

The J gene is TRBJ2-7, the V gene TRBV4-1; 7 nucleotides align to TRBD1. J lost 4 bases, V lost 7 bases, and 10 bases had no gene match. Germline-derived CDR1 and CDR2 are MGHRA and YSYEKL. The CDR3 sequence is 14 residues long. CDR3 DNA: TGCGCCAGCATGGCAACGGACAGGCCTTACGAGCAGTACTTC. The encoded protein is CASMATDRPYEQYF.

The chain recombines TRBV25-1 with TRBJ2-7; unclear D gene. Germline CDR1 MGHDK, CDR2 SYGVNS. The length of the CDR3 is 14 residues. The V end lost 6 bases, the J end lost 6 bases, and 18 bases lay between the germline ends. The CDR3 DNA sequence: TGTGCCAGCAGGCCCCCCCTAGTTCCCCCCGAGCAGTACTTC. Residues: CASRPPLVPPEQYF.

This clone occurred once. The chain uses TRBV6-1 and TRBJ2-3; 9 positions match TRBD2. The CDR3 consists of 16 residues. The ends lost 2 bases at V and 0 bases at J; junction bases unmatched: 3. In germline, CDR1 is MNHNS, CDR2 SASEGT. The CDR3, as DNA: TGTGCCAGCAGTGAACTCAGCGGGAGGAGCACAGATACGCAGTATTTT. It specifies CASSELSGRSTDTQYF.

This clone was detected only once. This sequence joins TRBV19 and TRBJ2-1, with 8 bases that match TRBD2. After removal of 3 bases from V and 9 bases from J, the junction contained 16 bases not matched to a gene. Germline CDR1 reads LNHDA; CDR2 reads SQIVND (reference sequence). The length of the CDR3 is 17 residues. CDR3 loop: CASSIEIAGGPSGEQFF. DNA of the CDR3: TGTGCCAGTAGTATCGAAATTGCGGGAGGTCCCAGCGGTGAGCAGTTCTTC. Looking up the rest from reference TRBV19 and TRBJ2-1 gives the full variable domain: DGGITQSPKYLFRKEGQNVTLSCEQNLNHDAMYWYRQDPGQGLRLIYYSQIVNDFQKGDIAEGYSVSREKKESFPLTVTSAQKNPTAFYLCASSIEIAGGPSGEQFFGPGTRLTVL.

The CDR3 spells CAISERGVGTEAFF. DNA of the CDR3: TGTGCCATCAGTGAGCGAGGAGTGGGCACTGAAGCTTTCTTT. V usage is TRBV10-3 and J usage is TRBJ1-1; D not resolved. The CDR3 contains 14 residues. Germline loops: CDR1 ENHRY, CDR2 SYGVKD. V dropped 2 bases and J dropped 4 bases, with 11 bases sitting between them.

This sequence joins TRBV11-2 and TRBJ2-3, with 12 bases fitting TRBD2. Losses at the gene ends were 2 bases for V and 0 bases for J; bases not matched to a gene: 9. Germline V gene sequence: CDR1 SGHAT, CDR2 FQNNGV. This CDR3 spans 19 amino acids. The CDR3 nucleotides are TGTGCCAGCAGCTTAAGGGGACTAGCGGGCCTCACTAGCACAGATACGCAGTATTTT. Encoded protein: CASSLRGLAGLTSTDTQYF.

This chain connects TRBV19 to TRBJ1-5, with D tentatively TRBD1 (6 bases). CDR1 LNHDA and CDR2 SQIVND come from the germline V gene (reference sequence). V was pared by 10 bases and J by 1 base, with 26 bases between. The CDR3 totals 18 residues. CDR3 nucleotide sequence: TGTGCCACCAAAAGGGGGGGCGGCCTCGGGTTGAGCAATCAGCCCCAGCATTTT. It codes for CATKRGGGLGLSNQPQHF.

This chain joins TRBV27 and TRBJ2-7; 9 nucleotides agree with TRBD2. This CDR3 is built from 14 residues. Trimming cost V 6 bases and J 3 bases; bases outside gene matches: 6. From germline, CDR1 is MNHEY and CDR2 SMNVEV (reference sequence). CDR3 DNA sequence: TGTGCCAGCAGGGGTGCGACTAGCGGCTACGAGCAGTACTTC. This sequence encodes CASRGATSGYEQYF.

V and J are TRBV7-2 and TRBJ2-2; 7 nucleotides agree with TRBD2. Germline CDR1 is SGHTA and CDR2 is FQGNSA. J gave up 3 bases and V 3 bases, and 4 bases lay outside the gene matches. The CDR3 loop spans 15 amino acids. In nucleotides, the CDR3 is TGTGCCAGCAGCTTTAAGGGGAGGGACACCGGGGAGCTGTTTTTT. This codes for CASSFKGRDTGELFF.